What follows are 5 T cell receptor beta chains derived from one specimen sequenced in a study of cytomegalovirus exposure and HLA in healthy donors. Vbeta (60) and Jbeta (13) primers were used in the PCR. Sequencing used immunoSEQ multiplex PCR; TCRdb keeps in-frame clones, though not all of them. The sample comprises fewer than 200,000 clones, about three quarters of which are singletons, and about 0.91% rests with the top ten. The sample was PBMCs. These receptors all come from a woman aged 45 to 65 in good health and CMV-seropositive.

The CDR3 reads CAWSVKGGNQPQHF. In DNA form, the CDR3 reads TGTGCCTGGAGTGTAAAGGGAGGCAATCAGCCCCAGCATTTT. The chain links TRBV30 to TRBJ1-5; D remains ambiguous. The germline V and J ends were trimmed by 0 bases and 2 bases, with 8 bases remaining between them. CDR3 length: 14 residues. CDR1 is GTSNPN, CDR2 SVGIG, per germline (reference sequence).

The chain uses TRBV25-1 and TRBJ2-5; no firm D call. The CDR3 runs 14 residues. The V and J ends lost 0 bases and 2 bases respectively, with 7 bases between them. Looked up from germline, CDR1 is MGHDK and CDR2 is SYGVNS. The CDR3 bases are TGTGCCAGCAGTGAATATAATATACAAGAGACCCAGTACTTC. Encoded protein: CASSEYNIQETQYF.

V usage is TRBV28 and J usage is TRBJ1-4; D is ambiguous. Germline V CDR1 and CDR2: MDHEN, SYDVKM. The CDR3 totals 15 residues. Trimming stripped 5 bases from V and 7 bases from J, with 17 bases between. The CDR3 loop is CASSPWTGVGEKLFF. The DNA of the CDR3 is TGTGCCAGCAGTCCCTGGACGGGAGTAGGTGAAAAACTGTTTTTT.

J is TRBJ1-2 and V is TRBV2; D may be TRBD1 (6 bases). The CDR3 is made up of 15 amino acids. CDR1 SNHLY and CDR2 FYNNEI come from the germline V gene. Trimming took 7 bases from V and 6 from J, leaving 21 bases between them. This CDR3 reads CASTGEGDLLNGYTF. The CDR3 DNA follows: TGTGCCAGCACTGGGGAGGGGGATCTGCTAAATGGCTACACCTTC.

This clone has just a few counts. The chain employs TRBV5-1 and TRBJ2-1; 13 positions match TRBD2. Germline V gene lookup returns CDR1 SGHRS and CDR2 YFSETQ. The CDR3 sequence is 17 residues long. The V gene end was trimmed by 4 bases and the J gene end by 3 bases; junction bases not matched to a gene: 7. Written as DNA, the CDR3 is TGCGCCAGCAGCCAAGGGACTAGCGGGGCTTACTACAATGAGCAGTTCTTC. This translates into CASSQGTSGAYYNEQFF.